The present entry profiles one T cell receptor (beta chain) with its context. Its antigen remains unknown. The 5'RACE template-switching step produced TCR cDNA and added a universal primer site and UMIs. Via MiXCR, TCRdb re-called the 5' RACE reads, giving one row per CDR3 protein. The sample lists some 250,000 distinct CDR3 sequences, about 7% seen once, with approximately 0.87% in the top ten. These data belong to a study of T cells after yellow fever vaccination. Study-wide findings and caveats: Relatively few clonotypes were ones that appeared in both CD4 and CD8 compartments. Boosting was followed by the reappearance of most primary-vaccination clones (less than 98% CD4, 85% to 90% CD8).

The CDR3 covers 14 residues. V was cut by 5 bases and J by 6 bases, with 14 bases left in between. V is TRBV12-3 or TRBV12-4 and J is TRBJ2-1; D call uncertain. Sample: CD4+ T cells sorted from PBMCs, taken 15 days after the yellow fever booster vaccination. The source of this sequence is a man between 25 and 39 years old who received the YFV17D yellow fever vaccine. Written as DNA, the CDR3 is TGTGCCAGCAGTCCAGTGCGACTGACCAATGAGCAGTTCTTC. Translating it yields CASSPVRLTNEQFF.